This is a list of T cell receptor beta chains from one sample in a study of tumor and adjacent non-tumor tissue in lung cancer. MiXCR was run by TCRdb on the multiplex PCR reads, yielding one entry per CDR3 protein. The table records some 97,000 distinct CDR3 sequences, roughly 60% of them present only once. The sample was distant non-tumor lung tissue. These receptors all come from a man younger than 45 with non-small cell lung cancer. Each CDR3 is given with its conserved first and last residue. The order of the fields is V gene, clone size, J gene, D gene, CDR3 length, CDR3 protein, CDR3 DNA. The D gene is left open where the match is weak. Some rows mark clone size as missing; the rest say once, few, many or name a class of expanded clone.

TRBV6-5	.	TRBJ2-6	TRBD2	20	CASSFEPGLAESSGANVLTF	TGTGCCAGCAGTTTCGAACCCGGACTAGCGGAGAGTTCTGGGGCCAACGTCCTGACTTTC
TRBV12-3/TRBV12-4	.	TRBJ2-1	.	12	CANSPGPNEQFF	TGTGCCAATAGCCCCGGTCCCAATGAGCAGTTCTTC
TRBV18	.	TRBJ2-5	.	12	CASSPLEETQYF	TGTGCCAGCTCACCATTAGAAGAGACCCAGTACTTC
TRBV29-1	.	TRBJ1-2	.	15	CSVDVRGTILGGYTF	TGCAGCGTTGATGTGAGAGGGACGATCCTGGGAGGCTACACCTTC
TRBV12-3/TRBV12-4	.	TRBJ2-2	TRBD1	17	CACSKWTGAENTGELFF	TGTGCCTGCAGTAAGTGGACAGGGGCCGAGAACACCGGGGAGCTGTTTTTT
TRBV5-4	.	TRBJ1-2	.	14	CARSLVDPEYGYTF	TGTGCCCGCAGCTTGGTGGACCCCGAGTATGGCTACACCTTC
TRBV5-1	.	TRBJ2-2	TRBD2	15	CASRPVAGETGELFF	TGCGCCAGCAGACCCGTGGCGGGAGAGACCGGGGAGCTGTTTTTT
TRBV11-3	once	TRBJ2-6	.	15	CASYHSRSEANVLTF	TGTGCCAGCTACCACAGCCGCTCTGAGGCCAACGTCCTGACTTTC
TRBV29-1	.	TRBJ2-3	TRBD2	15	CSVEAASGAIDTQYF	TGCAGCGTCGAGGCCGCTAGCGGGGCCATAGATACGCAGTATTTT
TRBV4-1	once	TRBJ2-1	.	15	CTSSQGSWTGSEQIF	TGCACCAGCAGCCAAGGTTCCTGGACGGGGAGTGAGCAGATCTTC
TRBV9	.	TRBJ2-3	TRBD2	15	CASTTSGGPGDTQYF	TGTGCCAGCACAACTAGCGGGGGGCCAGGAGATACGCAGTATTTT
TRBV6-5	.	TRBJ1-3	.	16	CASSYSRLNSGNTIYF	TGTGCCAGCAGTTACTCTCGACTGAACTCTGGAAACACCATATATTTT
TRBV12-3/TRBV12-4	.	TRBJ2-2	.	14	CASRGITATGELFF	TGTGCCAGCAGGGGAATAACCGCCACCGGGGAGCTGTTTTTC
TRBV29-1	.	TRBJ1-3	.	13	CSIEEYSGNTIYF	TGCAGCATTGAAGAATACTCTGGAAACACCATATATTTT
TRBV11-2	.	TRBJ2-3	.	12	CACSAGALWQYF	TGTGCTTGCAGCGCCGGGGCTTTGTGGCAGTATTTT
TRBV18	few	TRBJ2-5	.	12	CASSSSGRTQYF	TGTGCCAGCTCGTCTTCGGGTAGGACCCAGTACTTC
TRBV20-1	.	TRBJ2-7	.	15	CSARVTAGTPDEEYF	TGCAGTGCTAGGGTTACAGCCGGGACACCGGACGAGGAGTACTTC
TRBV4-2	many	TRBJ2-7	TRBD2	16	CASSQPSGGAFYEQYF	TGTGCCAGCAGCCAACCCAGCGGGGGGGCCTTCTACGAGCAGTACTTC
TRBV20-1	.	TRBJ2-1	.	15	CSARAHPDGLNEQFF	TGCAGTGCTAGAGCGCACCCTGATGGTCTCAATGAGCAGTTCTTC
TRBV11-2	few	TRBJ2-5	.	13	CASSFGQGETQYF	TGTGCCAGCAGCTTTGGCCAGGGGGAGACCCAGTACTTC
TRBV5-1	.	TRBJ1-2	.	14	CASSLDREKSGYTF	TGCGCCAGCAGCTTGGACAGGGAGAAGAGTGGCTACACCTTC
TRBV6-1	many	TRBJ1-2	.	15	CASTTVTQDPGGYTF	TGTGCCAGCACCACCGTCACGCAGGACCCAGGGGGCTACACCTTC
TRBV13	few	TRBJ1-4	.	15	CASSLRDRLEEKLFF	TGTGCCAGCAGCTTACGGGACCGCCTCGAGGAAAAACTGTTTTTT
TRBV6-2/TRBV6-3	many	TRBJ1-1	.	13	CASSWSYGTEAFF	TGTGCCAGCAGTTGGAGTTACGGCACTGAAGCTTTCTTT
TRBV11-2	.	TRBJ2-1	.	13	CTSSLAEGEEQFF	TGTACCAGCAGCTTAGCAGAGGGAGAAGAGCAGTTCTTC
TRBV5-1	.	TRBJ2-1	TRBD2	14	CASSYGGGSNEHFF	TGCGCCAGCAGCTACGGGGGGGGTTCTAATGAGCACTTCTTC
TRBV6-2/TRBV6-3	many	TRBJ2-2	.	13	CATSPSGTGELFF	TGTGCCACCTCCCCATCGGGCACCGGGGAGCTGTTTTTT
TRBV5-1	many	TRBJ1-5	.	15	CASREGPNSNQPQHF	TGCGCCAGCAGAGAGGGGCCAAATAGCAATCAGCCCCAGCATTTT
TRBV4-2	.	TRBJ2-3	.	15	CASSQVMGLAISEYF	TGTGCCAGCAGCCAAGTCATGGGCCTAGCGATTTCGGAGTATTTT
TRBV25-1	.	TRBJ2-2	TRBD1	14	CASSSDRDTGELFF	TGTGCCAGCAGTTCCGACAGGGACACCGGGGAGCTGTTCTTT
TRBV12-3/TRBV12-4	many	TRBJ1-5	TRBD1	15	CASSVGTGLTQPQHF	TGTGCCAGCAGCGTAGGGACAGGGCTGACTCAGCCCCAGCATTTT
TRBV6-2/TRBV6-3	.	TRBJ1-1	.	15	CASTYDGHINTEAFF	TGTGCCAGCACTTACGATGGCCACATAAACACTGAAGCTTTCTTT
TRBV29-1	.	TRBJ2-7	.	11	CSVGAMGFLNF	TGCAGCGTTGGGGCTATGGGGTTTCTGAACTTC
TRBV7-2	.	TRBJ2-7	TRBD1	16	CASSFTSGGSSYEQYF	TGTGCCAGCAGCTTTACCTCAGGGGGAAGCTCCTACGAGCAGTACTTC
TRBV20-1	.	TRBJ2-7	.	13	CCARVPSSYGQYF	TGCTGTGCTAGAGTTCCTAGCTCCTACGGGCAGTACTTC
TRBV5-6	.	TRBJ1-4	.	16	CASILDLGADTEKLFF	TGTGCCAGTATCTTGGACCTCGGGGCCGACACTGAAAAACTGTTTTTT
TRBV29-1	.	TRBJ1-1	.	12	CSVVGSGTKAFF	TGCAGCGTCGTCGGGTCAGGCACTAAAGCTTTCTTT
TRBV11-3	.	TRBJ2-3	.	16	CANSRGISGRSDTQYF	TGTGCCAACAGCAGGGGGATTAGCGGGCGGTCAGATACGCAGTATTTT
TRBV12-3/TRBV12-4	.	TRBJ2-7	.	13	CISSWVRGYDQYF	TGTATCAGCAGTTGGGTCAGGGGCTACGATCAATACTTC
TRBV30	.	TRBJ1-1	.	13	CAWSVSEDTEAFF	TGTGCCTGGAGTGTATCAGAAGACACTGAAGCTTTCTTT
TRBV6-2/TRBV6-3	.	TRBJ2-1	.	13	CASNSTSYNEQFF	TGTGCCAGCAACTCAACCTCCTACAATGAACAGTTCTTC
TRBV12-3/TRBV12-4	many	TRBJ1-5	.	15	CASSLQGLGNQPQHF	TGTGCCAGCAGTTTGCAGGGTCTCGGCAATCAGCCCCAGCATTTT
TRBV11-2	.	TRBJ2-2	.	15	CASSLKGLATGELFF	TGTGCCAGCAGCTTAAAGGGGTTAGCCACCGGGGAGCTGTTTTTT
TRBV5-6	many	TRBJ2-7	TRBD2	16	CASSYGTSGRAYEQYF	TGTGCCAGCAGCTACGGGACTAGCGGGAGAGCCTACGAGCAGTACTTC
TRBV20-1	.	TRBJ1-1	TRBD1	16	CSAGGWGQPSNTEAFF	TGCAGTGCTGGGGGCTGGGGACAGCCATCAAACACTGAAGCTTTCTTT
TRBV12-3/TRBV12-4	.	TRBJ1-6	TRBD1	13	CTSKGQGNRALHF	TGTACCAGCAAGGGACAGGGCAATAGGGCCCTCCACTTT
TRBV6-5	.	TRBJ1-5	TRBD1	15	CESSSRPGGQQPQHF	TGTGAGAGCAGTTCCCGGCCAGGGGGCCAGCAGCCCCAGCATTTT
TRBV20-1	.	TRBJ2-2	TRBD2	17	CSARPNLLAGETGKLFF	TGCAGTGCTAGACCCAACCTTCTAGCGGGAGAGACCGGGAAGTTGTTTTTT
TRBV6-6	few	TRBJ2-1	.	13	CASTEGPYNEQFF	TGTGCCAGCACCGAAGGGCCTTACAATGAGCAGTTCTTC
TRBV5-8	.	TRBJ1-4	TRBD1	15	CASSLGQGAEEKLFF	TGTGCCAGCAGCTTGGGACAGGGCGCCGAGGAAAAACTGTTTTTT
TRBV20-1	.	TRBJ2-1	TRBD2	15	CSVRLTSGRANEQFF	TGCAGTGTTAGACTGACTAGCGGGAGGGCGAATGAGCAGTTCTTC
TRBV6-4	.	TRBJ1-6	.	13	CASSEGENSLLHF	TGTGCCAGCAGTGAGGGGGAAAATTCACTCCTCCATTTT
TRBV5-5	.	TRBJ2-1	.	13	CASSLEWEKEQFF	TGTGCCAGCAGCTTGGAGTGGGAAAAGGAGCAGTTCTTC
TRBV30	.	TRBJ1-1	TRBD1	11	CTWGDRAFAFF	TGTACATGGGGCGACAGGGCTTTTGCTTTCTTT
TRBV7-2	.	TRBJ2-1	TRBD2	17	CASSEYKPGLAGDPRFF	TGTGCCAGCTCGGAGTATAAGCCGGGACTAGCGGGGGACCCTCGGTTCTTC
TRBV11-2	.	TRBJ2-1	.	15	CASSITWSGGNEQFF	TGTGCCAGCAGTATAACGTGGTCTGGCGGCAATGAGCAGTTCTTC
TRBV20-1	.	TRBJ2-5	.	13	CSAREPGPEIQHF	TGCAGTGCTAGAGAACCGGGACCGGAGATCCAGCACTTC
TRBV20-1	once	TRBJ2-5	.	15	CSARDQSGRALTQCF	TGCAGTGCTAGAGATCAGAGCGGGCGGGCCTTGACCCAGTGCTTC
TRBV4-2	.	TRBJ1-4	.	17	CASSQEVGGRDGEKLFF	TGTGCTAGCAGCCAAGAGGTTGGTGGGCGTGATGGTGAAAAACTGTTTTTT
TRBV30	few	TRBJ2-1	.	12	CAWSVQHNEQFF	TGTGCCTGGAGTGTACAGCACAATGAGCAGTTCTTC